Sequencing of this T cell receptor (beta chain) was carried out in a study of T and B cells in COVID-19 patients. About the research overall: Comorbidities linked to unfavorable COVID-19 outcome were present in 18 of 20 active-infection patients. Whole-study results and caveats: Symptomatic-phase blood samples from mildly ill patients and early samples from severe cases were scarce. Exclusive to the recovered cohort were some 2,500 TCR clusters, 25 to 35 of them with low generation probability.

Each TRB amplification used roughly 250-550 ng of genomic DNA from blood. TRB rearrangements were amplified by multiplex PCR with BIOMED2 TRB-A/B primers. One entry per CDR3 protein, called by TCRdb with MiXCR from the multiplex PCR reads. The repertoire consists of 20,000 to 25,000 distinct CDR3 sequences, with approximately 30% occurring once and the leading ten covering 2.1%. The CDR3 totals 12 residues. Germline-derived CDR1 and CDR2 are SGHNT and YENEEA. V was cut by 1 base and J by 8 bases, with 9 bases left in between. Notes on this clonotype: Its antigen is not known.

This TCR was sampled from a human donor who had recovered from COVID-19. Sequenced input: blood. The chain employs TRBV11-3 and TRBJ2-7; D unresolved. The chain's CDR3 is CASSLVVRKQYF. For the CDR3, the DNA is TGTGCCAGCAGCTTAGTCGTCCGCAAGCAGTACTTC.